This entry describes one TCR beta chain. Antigen: not known. With iRepertoire HTBI primers and Arm-PCR of CDR3 regions, TCR beta libraries were built. TCRdb re-called the multiplex PCR reads with MiXCR, one entry per CDR3 protein. The table has 440,000 or so distinct CDR3 sequences, less than 20% seen once. This entry is derived from a study of regulatory T cells in long-lasting Graves disease. Study context: For a period under 3 months, newly diagnosed Graves' patients had taken antithyroid drugs. Overall study findings and caveats: Analyses excluded thyroid tissue, covering peripheral blood alone.

Time point defined: newly diagnosed GD, antithyroid drugs for less than 3 months. Preparation of the TCR library used RNA extracted from PBMCs. These sequences were also reported in another study, on T cells in Graves' hyperthyroidism and ophthalmopathy. That work contributes: Hyperthyroidism of Graves' type that showed no ophthalmopathy progression within 18 months was stable. HTBI primers were employed in a first-round RT-PCR of the TCR CDR3.

This TCR derives from a woman aged 30 to 39 with Graves disease. Sample: peripheral blood mononuclear cells (PBMCs), taken at new diagnosis, from a patient treated with antithyroid drugs.

The CDR3 DNA is TGTGCCACCAGTGATGCTAGCGGGAGCCCCTACGAGCAGTACTTC. Residues: CATSDASGSPYEQYF. The gene calls are TRBV24-1 and TRBJ2-7, with 10 positions matching TRBD2. V was clipped by 3 bases and J by 2 bases; unmatched bases: 3. CDR1 and CDR2 (germline): KGHDR, SFDVKD. CDR3 size: 15 residues.